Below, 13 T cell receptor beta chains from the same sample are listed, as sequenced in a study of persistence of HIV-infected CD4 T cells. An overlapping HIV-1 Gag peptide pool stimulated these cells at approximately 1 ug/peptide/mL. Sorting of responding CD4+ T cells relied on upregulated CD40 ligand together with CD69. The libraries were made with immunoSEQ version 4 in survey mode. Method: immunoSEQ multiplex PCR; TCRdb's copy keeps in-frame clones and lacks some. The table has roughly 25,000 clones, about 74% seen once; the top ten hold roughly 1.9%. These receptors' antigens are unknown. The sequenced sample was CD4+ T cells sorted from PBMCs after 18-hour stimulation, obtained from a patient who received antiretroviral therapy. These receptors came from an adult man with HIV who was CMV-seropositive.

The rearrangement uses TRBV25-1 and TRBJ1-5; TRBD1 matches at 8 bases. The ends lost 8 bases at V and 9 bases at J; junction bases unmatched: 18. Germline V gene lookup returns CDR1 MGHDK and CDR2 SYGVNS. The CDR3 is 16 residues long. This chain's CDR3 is CASELGTGIAPGPQHF. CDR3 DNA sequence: TGTGCCAGCGAACTTGGGACAGGAATAGCTCCCGGGCCCCAGCATTTT. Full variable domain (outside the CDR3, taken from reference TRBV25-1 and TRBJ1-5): EADIYQTPRYLVIGTGKKITLECSQTMGHDKMYWYQQDPGMELHLIHYSYGVNSTEKGDLSSESTVSRIRTEHFPLTLESARPSHTSQYLCASELGTGIAPGPQHFGDGTRLSIL.

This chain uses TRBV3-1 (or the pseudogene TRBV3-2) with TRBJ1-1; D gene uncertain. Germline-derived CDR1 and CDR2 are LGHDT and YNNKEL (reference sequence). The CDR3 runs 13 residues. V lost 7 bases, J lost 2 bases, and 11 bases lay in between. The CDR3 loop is CASNSLANTEAFF. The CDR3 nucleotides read TGTGCCAGCAATTCCCTAGCTAACACTGAAGCTTTCTTT.

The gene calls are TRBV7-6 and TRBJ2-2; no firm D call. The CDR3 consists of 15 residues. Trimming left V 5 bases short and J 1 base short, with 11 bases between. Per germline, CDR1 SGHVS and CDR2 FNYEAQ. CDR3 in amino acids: CASSPVQLNTGELFF. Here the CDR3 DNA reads TGTGCCAGCAGCCCTGTCCAGCTGAACACCGGGGAGCTGTTTTTT.

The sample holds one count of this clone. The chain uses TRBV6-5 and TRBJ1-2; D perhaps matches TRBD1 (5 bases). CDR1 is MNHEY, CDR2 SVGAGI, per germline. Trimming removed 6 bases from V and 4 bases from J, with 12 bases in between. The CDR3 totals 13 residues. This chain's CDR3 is CASREGGTYGYTF. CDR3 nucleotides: TGTGCCAGCAGGGAGGGAGGGACCTATGGCTACACCTTC.

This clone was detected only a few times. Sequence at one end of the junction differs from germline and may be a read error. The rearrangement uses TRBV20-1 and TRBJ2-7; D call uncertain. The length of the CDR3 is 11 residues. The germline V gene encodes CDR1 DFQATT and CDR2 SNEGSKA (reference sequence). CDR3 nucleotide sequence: TGCAGTGCCAGAGCCACCTACGAGCAGTACTTC. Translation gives CSARATYEQYF.

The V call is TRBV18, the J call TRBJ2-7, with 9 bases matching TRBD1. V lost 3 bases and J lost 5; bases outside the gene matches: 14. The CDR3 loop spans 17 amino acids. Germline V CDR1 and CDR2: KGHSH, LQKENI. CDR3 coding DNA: TGTGCCAGCTCACCGCGTCCTAGACAGGGGGTGGCTCACGAGCAGTACTTC. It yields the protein CASSPRPRQGVAHEQYF.

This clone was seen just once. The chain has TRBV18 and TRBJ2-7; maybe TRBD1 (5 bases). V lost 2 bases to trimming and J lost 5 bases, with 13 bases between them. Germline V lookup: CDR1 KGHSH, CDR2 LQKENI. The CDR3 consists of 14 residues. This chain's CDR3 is CASSPDQGSNEQYF. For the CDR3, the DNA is TGTGCCAGCTCACCAGATCAGGGTTCCAACGAGCAGTACTTC.

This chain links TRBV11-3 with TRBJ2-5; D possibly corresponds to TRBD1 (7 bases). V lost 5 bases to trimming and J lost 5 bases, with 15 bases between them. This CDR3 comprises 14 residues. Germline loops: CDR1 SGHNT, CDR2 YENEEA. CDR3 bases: TGTGCCAGCAGCGACCGGGGGACAGCTGAGACCCAGTACTTC. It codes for CASSDRGTAETQYF.

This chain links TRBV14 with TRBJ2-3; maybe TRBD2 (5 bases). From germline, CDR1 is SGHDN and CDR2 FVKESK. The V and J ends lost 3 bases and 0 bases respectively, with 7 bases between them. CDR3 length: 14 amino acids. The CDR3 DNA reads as TGTGCCAGCAGCCAGTGGGAGAGCACAGATACGCAGTATTTT. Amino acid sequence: CASSQWESTDTQYF.

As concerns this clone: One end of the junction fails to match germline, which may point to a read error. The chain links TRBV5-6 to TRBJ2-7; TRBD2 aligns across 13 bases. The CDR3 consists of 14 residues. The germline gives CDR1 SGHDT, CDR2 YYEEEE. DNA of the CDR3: TGTGCCAGCAGCTACGGACTAGCGGGGGATAAGCAGAACTTC. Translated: CASSYGLAGDKQNF.

The CDR3 bases are TGTGCCAGCAGCGTAACCGGACAGCCAACGCCAGATACGCAGTATTTT. It specifies CASSVTGQPTPDTQYF. V usage is TRBV9 and J usage is TRBJ2-3, with a weak D call TRBD1 (6 bases). From germline, CDR1 is SGDLS and CDR2 YYNGEE. V was trimmed by 1 base and J by 4 bases, leaving 16 bases between them. CDR3 length equals 16 residues. Drawing the rest from reference TRBV9 and TRBJ2-3, the complete variable domain is DSGVTQTPKHLITATGQRVTLRCSPRSGDLSVYWYQQSLDQGLQFLIQYYNGEERAKGNILERFSAQQFPDLHSELNLSSLELGDSALYFCASSVTGQPTPDTQYFGPGTRLTVL.

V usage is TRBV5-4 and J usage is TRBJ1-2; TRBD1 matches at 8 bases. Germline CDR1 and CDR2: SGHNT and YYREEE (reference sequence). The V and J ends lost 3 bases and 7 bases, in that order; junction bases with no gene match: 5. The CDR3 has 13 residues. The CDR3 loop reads CASSWTGSGGYTF. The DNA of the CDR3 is TGTGCCAGCAGCTGGACAGGGTCCGGTGGCTACACCTTC.

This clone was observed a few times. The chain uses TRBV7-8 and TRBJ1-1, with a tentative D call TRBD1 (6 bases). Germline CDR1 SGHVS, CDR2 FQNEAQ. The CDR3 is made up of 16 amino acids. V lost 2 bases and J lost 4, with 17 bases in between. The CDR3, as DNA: TGTGCCAGCAGCTTAAATGCAGGGGTGATGGGCACTGAAGCTTTCTTT. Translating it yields CASSLNAGVMGTEAFF. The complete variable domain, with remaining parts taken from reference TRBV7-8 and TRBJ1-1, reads GAGVSQSPRYKVAKRGQDVALRCDPISGHVSLFWYQQALGQGPEFLTYFQNEAQLDKSGLPSDRFFAERPEGSVSTLKIQRTQQEDSAVYLCASSLNAGVMGTEAFFGQGTRLTVV.